This T cell receptor (beta chain) was found in a study of monozygotic twins with inflammatory bowel disease. From germline, CDR1 is KGHSH and CDR2 LQKENI. CDR3 size: 14 residues. TCRdb reprocessed the 5' RACE reads and stores each CDR3 protein as one record, lacking DNA. The table for this sample gives around 370,000 distinct CDR3 sequences. Source material: blood. The receptor was isolated from a human donor with ulcerative colitis or Crohn's disease, or a healthy co-twin of an affected twin (not recorded which). The V gene is TRBV18, the J gene TRBJ1-2. The CDR3 here is CASSPLAANYGYTF.